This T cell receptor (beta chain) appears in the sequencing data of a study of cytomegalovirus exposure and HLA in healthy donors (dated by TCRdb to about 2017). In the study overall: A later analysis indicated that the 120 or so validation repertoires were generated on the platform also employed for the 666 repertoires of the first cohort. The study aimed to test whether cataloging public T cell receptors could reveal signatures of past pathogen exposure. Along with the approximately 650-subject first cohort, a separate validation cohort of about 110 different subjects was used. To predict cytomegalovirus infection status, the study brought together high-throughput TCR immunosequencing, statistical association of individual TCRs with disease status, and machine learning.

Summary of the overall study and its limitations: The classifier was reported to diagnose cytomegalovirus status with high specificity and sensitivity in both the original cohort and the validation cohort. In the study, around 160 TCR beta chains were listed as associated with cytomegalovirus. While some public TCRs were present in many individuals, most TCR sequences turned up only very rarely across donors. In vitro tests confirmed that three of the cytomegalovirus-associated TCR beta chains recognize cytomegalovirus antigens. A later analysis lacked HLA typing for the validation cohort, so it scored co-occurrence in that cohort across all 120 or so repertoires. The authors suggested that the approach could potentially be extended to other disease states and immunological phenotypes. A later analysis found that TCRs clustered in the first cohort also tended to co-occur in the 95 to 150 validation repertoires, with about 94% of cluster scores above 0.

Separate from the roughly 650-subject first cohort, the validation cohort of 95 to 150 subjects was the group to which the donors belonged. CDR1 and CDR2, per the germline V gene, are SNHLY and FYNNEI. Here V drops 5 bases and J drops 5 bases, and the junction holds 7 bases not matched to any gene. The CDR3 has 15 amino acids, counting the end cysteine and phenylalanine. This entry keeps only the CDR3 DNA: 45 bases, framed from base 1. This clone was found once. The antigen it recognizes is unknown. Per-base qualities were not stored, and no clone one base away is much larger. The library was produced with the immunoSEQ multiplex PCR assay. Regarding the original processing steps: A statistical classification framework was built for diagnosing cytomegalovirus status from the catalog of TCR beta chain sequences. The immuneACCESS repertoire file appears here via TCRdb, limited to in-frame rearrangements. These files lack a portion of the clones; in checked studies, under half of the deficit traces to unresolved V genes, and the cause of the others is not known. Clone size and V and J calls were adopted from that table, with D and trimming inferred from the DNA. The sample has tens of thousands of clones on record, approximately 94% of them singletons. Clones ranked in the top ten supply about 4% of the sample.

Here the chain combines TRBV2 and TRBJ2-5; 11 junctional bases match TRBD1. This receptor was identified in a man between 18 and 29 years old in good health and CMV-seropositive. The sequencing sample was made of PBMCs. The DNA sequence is TGTGCCAGCAGTACTAGGACAGGGGGCTGGGAGACCCAGTACTTC. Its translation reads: CASSTRTGGWETQYF. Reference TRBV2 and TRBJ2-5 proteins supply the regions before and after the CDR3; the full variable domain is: EPEVTQTPSHQVTQMGQEVILRCVPISNHLYFYWYRQILGQKVEFLVSFYNNEISEKSEIFDDQFSVERPDGSNFTLKIRSTKLEDSAMYFCASSTRTGGWETQYFGPGTRLLVL.